Listed here is a single T cell receptor (beta chain). V was pared by 2 bases and J by 8 bases, with 9 bases between. Per germline, CDR1 MNHNY and CDR2 SVGAGI (reference sequence). This CDR3 has 12 residues. The data were taken from a study of T cell changes during pregnancy in multiple sclerosis. The method was immunoSEQ multiplex PCR; TCRdb's version includes in-frame clones alone and lacks a portion of them. The table records 35,000 to 50,000 clones, about nine tenths of them present only once. Material: CD4+ T cells from peripheral blood mononuclear cells, obtained after pregnancy. This chain connects TRBV6-6 to TRBJ1-2, with D perhaps matching TRBD1 (5 bases). This receptor was obtained from a female donor with multiple sclerosis, enrolled in a pregnancy study. This CDR3 is CASSYGDSGYTF. Written as DNA, the CDR3 is TGTGCCAGCAGTTACGGGGACTCAGGCTACACCTTC.